These 29 T cell receptor beta chains came from one sample sequenced in a study of spatial heterogeneity in lung cancer. Described time point: sample taken at primary tumor resection. MiXCR was run by TCRdb on the 5' RACE reads, yielding one entry per CDR3 protein. The table lists 20,000 to 25,000 distinct CDR3 sequences, just under 6% of them singletons, with around a third in the top ten. The material was PBMCs, obtained at surgery. The receptors here all came from a male donor with early-stage non-small cell lung cancer.

This clonotype was observed at least ten times. The rearrangement uses TRBV20-1 and TRBJ2-5; 10 bases are a match to TRBD2. Per germline, CDR1 DFQATT and CDR2 SNEGSKA (reference sequence). V shed 3 bases and J 3 bases; nucleotides not matched to a gene: 4. The CDR3 contains 14 residues. CDR3 sequence (DNA): TGCAGTGCTAGGGTAGCGGGGGGCAAAGAGACCCAGTACTTC. Amino acid sequence: CSARVAGGKETQYF.

There are many counts of this clonotype. The genes are TRBV27 and TRBJ2-7; possible D gene TRBD2, 6 bases. V lost 0 bases and J lost 1, with 13 bases in between. The CDR3 covers 16 residues. CDR1 is MNHEY and CDR2 is SMNVEV in the germline V gene (reference sequence). The DNA for the CDR3 is TGTGCCAGCAGTTTATCGCGCAGGGAGGCGTCCTACGAGCAGTACTTC. It codes for CASSLSRREASYEQYF.

This clonotype was counted at least ten times. The rearrangement uses TRBV7-9 and TRBJ2-7, with D uncertain. The germline V and J ends were trimmed by 3 bases and 2 bases, with 11 bases remaining between them. Germline CDR1 is SEHNR and CDR2 is FQNEAQ (reference sequence). The CDR3 is 14 residues long. The CDR3 nucleotides read TGTGCCAGCAGCTTTTCGGGCAGGCCCTACGAGCAGTACTTC. This gives the protein CASSFSGRPYEQYF.

This clonotype was recorded at least ten times. The V gene is TRBV5-6, the J gene TRBJ2-5; 11 bases line up with TRBD2. The junction had 6 bases not matched to a gene; V was cut back by 4 bases and J by 4 bases. The germline V gene encodes CDR1 SGHDT and CDR2 YYEEEE. This CDR3 is built from 15 residues. CDR3 coding DNA: TGTGCCAGCAGCCTTCTAGCGGGGGGAACAGAGACCCAGTACTTC. Amino acids: CASSLLAGGTETQYF.

This clonotype showed up many times. This sequence joins TRBV20-1 and TRBJ2-1; no reliable D call. Germline values: CDR1 DFQATT, CDR2 SNEGSKA (reference sequence). V lost 3 bases to trimming and J lost 0 bases, with 15 bases between them. The CDR3 spans 16 residues. In DNA form, the CDR3 reads TGCAGTGCTAGGGGTGAACTACCCAGCTCCTACAATGAGCAGTTCTTC. Residues: CSARGELPSSYNEQFF.

This clonotype was observed many times. This rearrangement joins TRBV11-2 to TRBJ2-1; TRBD2 might be the D (6 bases). V was cut by 5 bases and J by 9 bases, with 17 bases left in between. Germline CDR1 and CDR2: SGHAT and FQNNGV. The CDR3 runs 14 residues. The CDR3 nucleotides are TGTGCCAGCAGCCTAAGACTAGACACCGGTGAGCAGTTCTTC. Translated, it gives CASSLRLDTGEQFF.

This clonotype occurred a few times. The genes are TRBV5-1 and TRBJ2-3; 11 bases match TRBD2. The CDR3 is 16 amino acids. With 0 bases clipped from V and 5 bases from J, the junction kept 5 bases outside the gene matches. Germline V gene data show CDR1 as SGHRS and CDR2 as YFSETQ. This chain's CDR3 is CASSLVSGGAQDTQYF. The CDR3 nucleotides are TGCGCCAGCAGCTTGGTTAGCGGGGGGGCACAAGATACGCAGTATTTT.

This chain connects TRBV24-1 to TRBJ2-5; possibly TRBD1 for D (5 bases). V lost 4 bases and J 1 base, leaving 9 bases between the germline ends. Germline V lookup: CDR1 KGHDR, CDR2 SFDVKD. The length of the CDR3 is 14 residues. CDR3 region: CATSDWTTQETQYF. For the CDR3, the DNA is TGTGCCACCAGTGACTGGACAACCCAAGAGACCCAGTACTTC.

This rearrangement joins TRBV7-2 to TRBJ2-5; TRBD2 agrees at 7 bases. With 0 bases clipped from V and 4 bases from J, the junction kept 2 bases outside the gene matches. Germline CDR1 SGHTA, CDR2 FQGNSA. The CDR3 length is 14 residues. CDR3 nucleotide sequence: TGTGCCAGCAGCTTAGCGGGGAGGGGAGAGACCCAGTACTTC. As protein: CASSLAGRGETQYF.

This clonotype was counted at least ten times. The V gene is TRBV5-4, the J gene TRBJ2-2; 7 positions match TRBD2. J was trimmed by 0 bases and V by 0 bases; bases with no gene match: 5. The CDR3 sequence is 17 residues long. Per germline, CDR1 SGHNT and CDR2 YYREEE (reference sequence). Written as DNA, the CDR3 is TGTGCCAGCAGCTTGGCCGGGCTAGCGGCGAACACCGGGGAGCTGTTTTTT. Its protein product is CASSLAGLAANTGELFF.

This clonotype has at least ten counts. The chain joins TRBV5-1 to TRBJ1-2; 9 bases map to TRBD1. Germline CDR1 and CDR2: SGHRS and YFSETQ. The CDR3 sequence is 13 residues long. J was trimmed by 8 bases and V by 5 bases; bases with no gene match: 7. The CDR3 region is CASSLGQGGGYTF. Here the CDR3 DNA reads TGCGCCAGCAGTCTGGGACAGGGAGGAGGCTACACCTTC.

This clonotype has ten or more counts. The V and J genes are TRBV11-1 and TRBJ2-5; 9 bases map to TRBD2. After removal of 5 bases from V and 2 bases from J, the junction contained 9 bases not matched to a gene. This CDR3 has 16 residues. Germline V gives CDR1 SGHAT, CDR2 FQDESV (reference sequence). As DNA, the CDR3 is TGTGCCAGCAGCCGGGGAAGACTAGCGGATCAAGAGACCCAGTACTTC. It specifies CASSRGRLADQETQYF.

At least ten counts were recorded for this clonotype. The chain uses TRBV7-9 and TRBJ1-2; perhaps TRBD1 as D (6 bases). The CDR3 spans 13 residues. Germline CDR1 reads SEHNR; CDR2 reads FQNEAQ (reference sequence). V dropped 1 base and J dropped 8 bases, with 11 bases sitting between them. The CDR3 loop is CASSLVTGNGYTF. DNA for the CDR3: TGTGCCAGCAGCTTAGTAACAGGGAACGGCTACACCTTC.

This clonotype was counted ten times or more. In DNA form, the CDR3 reads TGTGCCAGCAGCTTATGGTCCAGTGCCTCCTACAATGAGCAGTTCTTC. This gives the protein CASSLWSSASYNEQFF. The chain joins TRBV7-2 to TRBJ2-1, with D unclear. The CDR3 length is 16 residues. V was shortened by 2 bases and J by 0 bases, with 11 bases between the two germline ends. Per germline, CDR1 SGHTA and CDR2 FQGNSA.

This clonotype was seen many times. The chain recombines TRBV7-8 with TRBJ1-2; 9 bases map to TRBD1. The germline gives CDR1 SGHVS, CDR2 FQNEAQ. V lost 4 bases, J lost 2 bases, and 5 bases stayed unmatched. The CDR3 spans 15 residues. CDR3 in amino acids: CASSYRGQGNYGYTF. For the CDR3, the DNA is TGTGCCAGCAGCTACCGTGGACAGGGGAACTATGGCTACACCTTC.

This clonotype was detected ten times or more. This chain connects TRBV30 to TRBJ1-1; 9 nucleotides agree with TRBD1. Trimming cost V 4 bases and J 0 bases; bases outside gene matches: 6. CDR1 and CDR2 from the germline V gene are GTSNPN and SVGIG (reference sequence). There are 15 residues in the CDR3. The CDR3 nucleotides are TGTGCCTGGACCCCAGGGACAGGGTTGAACACTGAAGCTTTCTTT. Translation: CAWTPGTGLNTEAFF. Supplemented by reference TRBV30 and TRBJ1-1, the full variable domain reads SQTIHQWPATLVQPVGSPLSLECTVEGTSNPNLYWYRQAAGRGLQLLFYSVGIGQISSEVPQNLSASRPQDRQFILSSKKLLLSDSGFYLCAWTPGTGLNTEAFFGQGTRLTVV.

This clonotype was found many times. The rearrangement uses TRBV3-1 and TRBJ2-2; perhaps TRBD2 as D (5 bases). Germline CDR1 and CDR2: LGHDT and YNNKEL (reference sequence). V lost 0 bases and J lost 3, with 17 bases in between. The CDR3 extends over 18 amino acids. In DNA, the CDR3 is TGTGCCAGCAGCCAAGAGAAGAGGTCAGCGCGGGACACCGGGGAGCTGTTTTTT. This encodes CASSQEKRSARDTGELFF.

This clonotype was observed many times. The genes are TRBV10-3 and TRBJ2-5; 10 nucleotides line up with TRBD1. The CDR3 has 15 residues. The ends lost 4 bases at V and 7 bases at J; junction bases unmatched: 9. The germline gives CDR1 ENHRY, CDR2 SYGVKD. The CDR3 sequence is CAISGDGTGARTQYF. In DNA, the CDR3 is TGTGCCATCAGTGGCGACGGGACAGGGGCGAGGACCCAGTACTTC.

This clonotype was observed many times. The rearrangement joins TRBV7-9 to TRBJ2-7; D might be TRBD2 (5 bases). The CDR3 totals 13 residues. The germline CDR1 and CDR2 sequences are SEHNR and FQNEAQ (reference sequence). Trimming removed 5 bases from V and 6 bases from J, with 14 bases in between. CDR3 in amino acids: CASSPRGLTEQYF. The CDR3 DNA is TGTGCCAGCAGCCCCAGAGGGTTGACCGAGCAGTACTTC.

This clonotype was detected ten times or more. V usage is TRBV12-3 or TRBV12-4 and J usage is TRBJ2-2; no firm D call. The CDR3 is 13 residues long. The V end was cut by 6 bases, the J end by 8 bases, with 13 bases between. The CDR3 sequence: CASSPRQTGELFF. The DNA for the CDR3 is TGTGCCAGCAGCCCCCGTCAGACAGGGGAGCTGTTTTTT.

At least ten counts were recorded for this clonotype. V is TRBV12-3 or TRBV12-4 and J is TRBJ2-3; 9 nucleotides align to TRBD2. This CDR3 is built from 15 residues. The J segment lost 6 bases and the V segment lost 3 bases, leaving 7 bases of the junction unmatched. CDR3 region: CASSLMGLATDTQYF. The DNA of the CDR3 is TGTGCCAGCAGTTTGATGGGACTAGCAACCGATACGCAGTATTTT.

This clonotype was detected only a few times. This chain uses TRBV20-1 with TRBJ2-2; D not certain. Germline V gives CDR1 DFQATT, CDR2 SNEGSKA (reference sequence). CDR3 length: 10 amino acids. Trimming cost V 3 bases and J 6 bases, with 2 bases left between them. This CDR3 is CSASPGELFF. In DNA, the CDR3 is TGCAGTGCTAGTCCCGGGGAGCTGTTTTTT.

This clonotype was seen only a few times. The chain recombines TRBV29-1 with TRBJ1-2; 7 nucleotides agree with TRBD1. Unmatched junction bases numbered 6, after V lost 7 bases and J lost 4 bases. This CDR3 region has 12 residues. The germline V gene has CDR1 SQVTM and CDR2 ANQGSEA. The CDR3 protein is CSAGQTIYGYTF. The CDR3 DNA sequence: TGCAGCGCGGGACAGACCATCTATGGCTACACCTTC.

This clonotype was detected many times. In DNA, the CDR3 is TGCAGTGCTAGTCAGGACAGTAATGAAAAACTGTTTTTT. It is translated as CSASQDSNEKLFF. The V and J genes are TRBV20-1 and TRBJ1-4; a weak D match, TRBD1 (6 bases). Trimming stripped 3 bases from V and 4 bases from J, with 9 bases between. CDR1 and CDR2 (germline): DFQATT, SNEGSKA (reference sequence). The length of the CDR3 is 13 residues.

V and J are TRBV2 and TRBJ2-2, with D maybe TRBD1 (7 bases). Germline assignment: CDR1 SNHLY and CDR2 FYNNEI. Trimming removed 5 bases at V and 7 bases at J, with 17 bases between. The CDR3 consists of 15 residues. The chain's CDR3 is CASSPQGGAGGELFF. CDR3 bases: TGTGCCAGCAGTCCCCAGGGGGGCGCAGGCGGGGAGCTGTTTTTT.

This clonotype appeared many times. This rearrangement joins TRBV7-2 to TRBJ2-7, with a possible D match to TRBD2 (5 bases). Germline loops: CDR1 SGHTA, CDR2 FQGNSA. With 5 bases removed from V and 6 bases from J, the gap between germline ends came to 23 bases. This CDR3 spans 16 amino acids. CDR3 residues: CASSPPRAGTLGEQYF. CDR3 DNA sequence: TGTGCCAGCAGCCCCCCCCGGGCGGGTACTCTGGGCGAGCAGTACTTC.

This clonotype was observed many times. The J gene is TRBJ2-1, the V gene TRBV11-2, with 11 nucleotides matching TRBD1. Germline V gene sequence: CDR1 SGHAT, CDR2 FQNNGV. The CDR3 is 16 residues long. With V trimmed by 5 bases and J by 8 bases, 11 bases remained unmatched. The CDR3 DNA reads TGTGCCAGCAGCCCCTCTGGGACAGGGGGTGTTTATGAGCAGTTCTTC. It specifies CASSPSGTGGVYEQFF.

This clonotype appeared many times. J is TRBJ2-3 and V is TRBV19, with D possibly being TRBD1 (6 bases). The V gene's germline CDR1 is LNHDA and CDR2 SQIVND (reference sequence). V lost 10 bases and J lost 5, with 16 bases in between. The CDR3 has 13 residues. CDR3 DNA sequence: TGTGCCACCTCACAGGGTAGGGGAGATACGCAGTATTTT. It specifies CATSQGRGDTQYF.

This clonotype came up many times. The J gene is TRBJ1-2, the V gene TRBV6-2 or TRBV6-3; TRBD1 might be the D (5 bases). CDR3 length: 13 amino acids. The V gene's germline CDR1 is MNHEY and CDR2 SVGEGT. Between the trimmed V and J ends, which lost 2 bases and 4 bases, there was a span of 8 bases. The DNA for the CDR3 is TGTGCCAGCAGTTACGGACACATCTATGGCTACACCTTC. This sequence encodes CASSYGHIYGYTF.